This T cell receptor beta chain came from a study of cytomegalovirus exposure and HLA in healthy donors. A note on this clone: The antigen is not known.

Both 60 Vbeta primers and 13 Jbeta primers went into the PCR. Profiling relied on immunoSEQ multiplex PCR, and the TCRdb table lists in-frame clones only, not all of them. The sample's table shows 180,000 or so clones. The germline V gene encodes CDR1 MNHNS and CDR2 SASEGT. V dropped 6 bases and J dropped 7 bases, with 10 bases sitting between them. The CDR3 has 12 residues. General observations from the study: Other equally common chains were less clonally expanded than HLA-associated TCR beta chains, a later analysis showed. An assumption of roughly uniform sequencing depth across donors underlay the presence/absence analyses. Excluded: some indistinguishable V segments such as TRBV6-2 and TRBV6-3. Available immune exposure information covered CMV serostatus only.

This sequence was found in a boy aged 5-17 years in good health and CMV-seronegative. Sequenced sample: PBMCs. The rearrangement joins TRBV6-1 to TRBJ2-1; D not resolved. CDR3 in DNA: TGTGCCAGCAGGACAACTTGGAATGAGCAGTTCTTC. Its protein is CASRTTWNEQFF.